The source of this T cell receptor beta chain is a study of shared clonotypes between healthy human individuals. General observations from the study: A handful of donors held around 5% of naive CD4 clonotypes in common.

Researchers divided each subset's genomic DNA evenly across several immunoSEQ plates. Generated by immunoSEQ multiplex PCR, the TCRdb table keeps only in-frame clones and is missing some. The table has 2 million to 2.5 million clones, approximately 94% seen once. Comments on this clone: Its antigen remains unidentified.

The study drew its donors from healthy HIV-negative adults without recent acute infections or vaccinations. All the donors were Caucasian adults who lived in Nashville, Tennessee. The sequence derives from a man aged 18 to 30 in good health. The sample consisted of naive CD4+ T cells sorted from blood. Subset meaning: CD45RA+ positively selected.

This chain's CDR3 is CASSGKGPGANVLTF. CDR3 nucleotides: TGCGCCAGCAGTGGGAAAGGGCCTGGGGCCAACGTCCTGACTTTC. The chain links TRBV5-1 to TRBJ2-6; no reliable D call. The germline V gene has CDR1 SGHRS and CDR2 YFSETQ. V lost 5 bases, J lost 2 bases, and 11 bases lay in between. The CDR3 loop spans 15 amino acids. Full variable domain (missing parts from reference TRBV5-1 and TRBJ2-6): KAGVTQTPRYLIKTRGQQVTLSCSPISGHRSVSWYQQTPGQGLQFLFEYFSETQRNKGNFPGRFSGRQFSNSRSEMNVSTLELGDSALYLCASSGKGPGANVLTFGAGSRLTVL.